This T cell receptor (beta chain) stems from a study of T-cell reconstitution after alpha-beta-depleted transplantation in children. This clonotype was recorded at least ten times. The authors prepared the TCRbeta library with unique molecular identifiers. MiXCR, applied by TCRdb to the PCR reads, yields one record per CDR3 protein. The data contain roughly 300,000 distinct CDR3 sequences, 10% of them singletons. Between the trimmed V and J ends, which lost 3 bases and 2 bases, there was a span of 7 bases. This CDR3 region has 14 residues. The V gene's germline CDR1 is SGHTA and CDR2 FQGNSA. The chain employs TRBV7-2 and TRBJ2-2; unclear D gene. The origin of this receptor is a human donor who donated a stem cell graft to a child with acute lymphoblastic leukemia. The specimen was PBMCs from the stem cell graft donor, collected from the stem cell graft. The CDR3 spells CASSFSGNTGELFF. The CDR3 DNA is TGTGCCAGCAGCTTCTCGGGTAACACCGGGGAGCTGTTTTTT.